The 6 T cell receptor beta chains listed next were all sequenced from one sample in a study of blood T cell repertoires in COVID-19. The protocol was immunoSEQ multiplex PCR, while the TCRdb copy is restricted to in-frame clones and leaves out a portion. In the table there are 320,000 or so clones, approximately 88% of which are singletons. The sequenced material came from PBMCs or T cells enriched from blood (not recorded which). These receptors were collected from a man aged 25-45 years who had recovered from COVID-19.

This clone showed up just a few times. This rearrangement joins TRBV19 to TRBJ1-6; TRBD1 is a possible D gene (6 bases). Between the trimmed V and J ends, which lost 6 bases and 6 bases, there was a span of 15 bases. CDR1 is LNHDA and CDR2 is SQIVND in the germline V gene (reference sequence). The CDR3 has 15 amino acids. The CDR3, as DNA: TGTGCCAGTAGCGGTACAGGGCCACTTAATTCACCCCTCCACTTT. Its protein product is CASSGTGPLNSPLHF.

This clone was recorded a few times. CDR3 sequence: CASSDTGEGANVLTF. The CDR3 DNA reads as TGTGCCAGCAGTGACACAGGGGAAGGGGCCAACGTCCTGACTTTC. The chain is built from TRBV6-4 and TRBJ2-6; 7 bases agree with TRBD1. Germline CDR1 and CDR2: MRHNA and SNTAGT. V lost 2 bases, J lost 4 bases, and 2 bases stayed unmatched. The CDR3 spans 15 residues.

The J gene is TRBJ2-3, the V gene TRBV25-1; TRBD1 agrees at 9 bases. CDR1 and CDR2 (germline): MGHDK, SYGVNS. The CDR3 length is 17 residues. J lost 4 bases, V lost 4 bases, and 12 bases had no gene match. The CDR3 coding sequence is TGTGCCAGCAGTGCCACCCCTAGGACAGGGGCATCAGATACGCAGTATTTT. Protein: CASSATPRTGASDTQYF.

The rearrangement joins TRBV28 to TRBJ1-3, with no clear D. Germline values: CDR1 MDHEN, CDR2 SYDVKM. V lost 3 bases, J lost 4 bases, and 7 bases lay in between. This CDR3 spans 13 amino acids. CDR3 coding DNA: TGTGCCAGCAGTTTTTCGGGGGGAAACACCATATATTTT. It specifies CASSFSGGNTIYF.

The V and J genes are TRBV6-5 and TRBJ2-7, with a weak D call TRBD1 (5 bases). The CDR3 length is 12 residues. V gave up 6 bases and J gave up 3 bases, with 9 bases separating them. Germline-derived CDR1 and CDR2 are MNHEY and SVGAGI. The CDR3 here is CASRTVDYEQYF. The CDR3 nucleotides are TGTGCCAGCAGGACAGTTGACTACGAGCAGTACTTC.

The V and J genes are TRBV9 and TRBJ2-5; 8 nucleotides match TRBD1. Germline V gene data show CDR1 as SGDLS and CDR2 as YYNGEE. J lost 4 bases, V lost 0 bases, and 5 bases had no gene match. CDR3 size: 15 residues. In nucleotides, the CDR3 is TGTGCCAGCAGCGTAGGCACAGGGGGTGGAGAGACCCAGTACTTC. It specifies CASSVGTGGGETQYF.